These 17 T cell receptor beta chains share one sample of origin, sequenced in a study of T cell clonotyping in hematopoietic cell transplantation (dated by TCRdb to the early 2020s). Sample time point, as interpreted from the label and publication: 30 days after allo-HCT. Libraries were made using the immunoSEQ multiplex PCR assay. Here the immuneACCESS table is served through TCRdb, limited to in-frame sequences with V and J called. Missing clones are a known gap in these copies; in checked studies unresolved V genes cover under half, and the rest lacks a known reason. The sample data list 13,000 to 15,000 clones, and less than 98% of these were observed just once. Of the sample, approximately 4% falls within the top ten clones. The material was peripheral blood mononuclear cells, obtained 30 days after allogeneic stem cell transplant. The receptors were gathered from a female patient aged 50 to 60 who had an allogeneic stem cell transplant from an unrelated donor, so T cells may come from the graft donor. Some clones in this sample may be carry-over from other donors' samples.

The chain recombines TRBV28 with TRBJ2-5; weak D call: TRBD1 (5 bases). The J call is doubtful: the DNA matches TRBJ2-7 better. The V gene's germline CDR1 is MDHEN and CDR2 SYDVKM. The CDR3 is made up of 13 amino acids. As DNA, the CDR3 is TGTGCCAGCAGCGCGACAGTTACCTACGAGCAGTACTTC. As protein: CASSATVTYEQYF.

This chain joins TRBV29-1 and TRBJ2-3; a possible D gene is TRBD1 (9 bases). The CDR3 runs to 15 residues. V was trimmed by 4 bases and J by 3 bases, leaving 17 bases between them. Germline CDR1 reads SQVTM; CDR2 reads ANQGSEA. CDR3 sequence: CSVVSGTGMTDTQYF. The CDR3 DNA sequence: TGCAGCGTTGTTAGCGGGACAGGGATGACAGATACGCAGTATTTT.

V is TRBV4-1 and J is TRBJ1-1; 9 nucleotides align to TRBD1. Germline lookup yields CDR1 MGHRA and CDR2 YSYEKL. V was pared by 4 bases and J by 4 bases, with 10 bases of the junction left unmatched. The CDR3 has 16 amino acids. The CDR3, as DNA: TGCGCCAGCAGCCTCCTTACCCCGGGACAGGGCACTGAAGCTTTCTTT. Amino acid sequence: CASSLLTPGQGTEAFF.

The chain uses TRBV2 and TRBJ1-5; D not certain. CDR1 SNHLY and CDR2 FYNNEI come from the germline V gene. The CDR3 totals 15 residues. V shed 5 bases and J shed 1 base, with 12 bases lying between them. The CDR3 sequence is CASSRAQGSNQPQHF. Here the CDR3 DNA reads TGTGCCAGCAGTCGGGCCCAAGGGAGCAATCAGCCCCAGCATTTT.

The V call is TRBV18, the J call TRBJ1-2, with TRBD1 matching over 7 bases. Germline values: CDR1 KGHSH, CDR2 LQKENI. CDR3 length equals 14 residues. J gave up 3 bases and V 3 bases, and 4 bases lay outside the gene matches. As DNA, the CDR3 is TGTGCCAGCTCACCCTCAGGGGGTTACTATGGCTACACCTTC. Translating it yields CASSPSGGYYGYTF.

The rearrangement joins TRBV11-2 to TRBJ2-2, with TRBD2 identical over 9 bases. Trimming at V came to 5 bases and at J to 6 bases, leaving 7 bases not matched to a gene. The CDR3 totals 15 residues. The germline V gene has CDR1 SGHAT and CDR2 FQNNGV. The CDR3 DNA reads TGTGCCAGCAGCGCGAGCGGGGGGCAGGCCGGGGAGCTGTTTTTT. Encoded protein: CASSASGGQAGELFF. Full variable domain (remainder filled in from reference TRBV11-2 and TRBJ2-2): EAGVAQSPRYKIIEKRQSVAFWCNPISGHATLYWYQQILGQGPKLLIQFQNNGVVDDSQLPKDRFSAERLKGVDSTLKIQPAKLEDSAVYLCASSASGGQAGELFFGEGSRLTVL.

The rearrangement joins TRBV30 to TRBJ1-1; D remains ambiguous. Germline V gives CDR1 GTSNPN, CDR2 SVGIG (reference sequence). Trimming shortened V by 8 bases and J by 9 bases, and 13 bases separated the two germline ends. The CDR3 contains 10 residues. The CDR3 DNA reads TGTGCCGCACGCCGGGGTAAAGCTTTCTTT. This codes for CAARRGKAFF.

This chain joins TRBV18 and TRBJ1-1; D uncertain. V lost 0 bases and J 1 base, leaving 9 bases between the germline ends. Germline CDR1 reads KGHSH; CDR2 reads LQKENI. There are 15 residues in the CDR3. CDR3: CASSPPAGPNTEAFF. In nucleotides, the CDR3 is TGTGCCAGCTCACCACCGGCAGGACCGAACACTGAAGCTTTCTTT.

The rearrangement uses TRBV7-9 and TRBJ1-1; D call uncertain. This CDR3 comprises 17 residues. Germline loops: CDR1 SEHNR, CDR2 FQNEAQ (reference sequence). V lost 1 base and J lost 2, with 17 bases in between. CDR3 coding DNA: TGTGCCAGCAGCTTAGTCCCGGCACGAAAGGATAACACTGAAGCTTTCTTT. It translates to CASSLVPARKDNTEAFF.

The chain joins TRBV7-9 to TRBJ2-7; 9 bases are shared with TRBD1. Germline trimming cut 5 bases from V and 1 base from J; bases unmatched to any gene: 9. The CDR3 is 16 amino acids. The germline V gene encodes CDR1 SEHNR and CDR2 FQNEAQ (reference sequence). The chain's CDR3 is CASSGAPGQGSYEQYF. The CDR3 region has the DNA TGTGCCAGCAGCGGCGCACCGGGACAGGGTTCCTACGAGCAGTACTTC.

The chain links TRBV6-1 to TRBJ1-1; possible D gene TRBD1, 5 bases. V dropped 4 bases and J dropped 5 bases, with 20 bases sitting between them. Germline values: CDR1 MNHNS, CDR2 SASEGT. The CDR3 extends over 16 amino acids. CDR3 bases: TGTGCCAGCAGTGTCCTGGCGTGGCAGGGTGGGACTGAAGCTTTCTTT. It specifies CASSVLAWQGGTEAFF.

The V and J genes are TRBV6-4 and TRBJ2-1, with TRBD2 matching over 12 bases. The CDR3 totals 15 residues. Germline-derived CDR1 and CDR2 are MRHNA and SNTAGT. V lost 3 bases and J lost 7; bases outside the gene matches: 4. The CDR3 coding sequence is TGTGCCAGCAGTGATCTAGCGGGGGGGCAGAATGAGCAGTTCTTC. Protein sequence: CASSDLAGGQNEQFF.

V is TRBV29-1 and J is TRBJ1-2; 8 nucleotides align to TRBD1. The CDR3 has 13 residues. Germline CDR1 is SQVTM and CDR2 is ANQGSEA. V shed 5 bases and J 6 bases; nucleotides not matched to a gene: 8. The CDR3 spells CSVSGQGFHGYTF. CDR3 coding DNA: TGCAGCGTTTCAGGACAGGGATTTCATGGCTACACCTTC.

The chain joins TRBV6-5 to TRBJ1-1, with TRBD1 identical over 9 bases. The CDR3 has 14 amino acids. Germline lookup yields CDR1 MNHEY and CDR2 SVGAGI. The trim removed 6 bases at V and 1 base at J, leaving 3 bases unmatched. In nucleotides, the CDR3 is TGTGCCAGCAGCCAGGGACAGGGGAACACTGAAGCTTTCTTT. It yields the protein CASSQGQGNTEAFF.

This chain uses TRBV4-2 with TRBJ2-5, with 8 bases fitting TRBD2. CDR1 is LGHNA, CDR2 YNFKEQ, per germline. V shed 0 bases, J shed 1 base, and the junction held 7 bases outside the gene matches. This CDR3 is built from 17 residues. The CDR3: CASSQDTPSGGQETQYF. The CDR3 DNA reads as TGTGCCAGCAGCCAAGATACGCCCAGCGGGGGCCAAGAGACCCAGTACTTC.

The V call is TRBV2, the J call TRBJ2-7; D may be TRBD1 (5 bases). The length of the CDR3 is 13 residues. Germline V gene lookup returns CDR1 SNHLY and CDR2 FYNNEI. V was pared by 2 bases and J by 7 bases, with 12 bases between. In nucleotides, the CDR3 is TGTGCCAGCAGTGAAAAGGGGTTGGGGGAGCAGTACTTC. This gives the protein CASSEKGLGEQYF.

This chain links TRBV30 with TRBJ1-5; D call uncertain. Germline V gene sequence: CDR1 GTSNPN, CDR2 SVGIG (reference sequence). This CDR3 has 14 residues. The germline V and J ends were trimmed by 2 bases and 0 bases, with 8 bases remaining between them. In DNA form, the CDR3 reads TGTGCCTGGAGTCGGGTGTCTAGCAATCAGCCCCAGCATTTT. This codes for CAWSRVSSNQPQHF.